Listed here are 9 T cell receptor beta chains from one sample, sequenced in a study of cytomegalovirus exposure and HLA in healthy donors. PCR primers comprised 60 Vbeta and 13 Jbeta primers. The assay was immunoSEQ multiplex PCR, and TCRdb's table has in-frame clones only and misses some. The sample has about 110,000 clones; roughly two thirds are singletons. The sample was PBMCs. These receptor sequences come from a woman in her twenties or thirties in good health and CMV-seronegative.

CDR3: CASSFQRDYAGNTIYF. Here the CDR3 DNA reads TGTGCCAGCAGCTTTCAGAGGGACTATGCTGGAAACACCATATATTTT. The V and J genes are TRBV11-2 and TRBJ1-3; D is possibly TRBD1 (5 bases). V was clipped by 3 bases and J by 2 bases, with 14 bases between them. Germline-derived CDR1 and CDR2 are SGHAT and FQNNGV. CDR3 length equals 16 residues.

The chain recombines TRBV7-3 with TRBJ2-1, with a weak D call TRBD1 (6 bases). V lost 4 bases and J lost 6, with 16 bases in between. The CDR3 totals 15 residues. CDR1 is SGHTA and CDR2 is FQGTGA in the germline V gene. Here the CDR3 DNA reads TGTGCCAGCAGCTCAAACAGGGATTACGGCAATGAGCAGTTCTTC. Translation gives CASSSNRDYGNEQFF.

This clone showed up just a few times. The rearrangement links TRBV7-2 to TRBJ2-7; TRBD1 might be the D (6 bases). The germline gives CDR1 SGHTA, CDR2 FQGNSA. This CDR3 is built from 14 residues. Trimming took 2 bases from V and 4 from J, leaving 12 bases between them. CDR3 sequence (DNA): TGTGCCAGCAGCTTATCAGGGGTAAAGTACGAGCAGTACTTC. Translating gives CASSLSGVKYEQYF.

V gene TRBV7-2 combines with J gene TRBJ1-5; the D gene is possibly TRBD1 (6 bases). This CDR3 comprises 16 residues. V shed 4 bases and J shed 0 bases, with 13 bases lying between them. Germline CDR1 and CDR2: SGHTA and FQGNSA. Here the CDR3 reads CASSSKTGYSNQPQHF. Written as DNA, the CDR3 is TGTGCCAGCAGCTCAAAGACAGGATATAGCAATCAGCCCCAGCATTTT.

The chain combines TRBV7-8 with TRBJ2-3; perhaps TRBD2 as D (6 bases). Trimming pared 3 bases from V and 3 bases from J, leaving 13 bases between. Per germline, CDR1 SGHVS and CDR2 FQNEAQ. The CDR3 extends over 15 amino acids. CDR3 in amino acids: CASSFVGGVTDTQYF. In DNA form, the CDR3 reads TGTGCCAGCAGCTTCGTGGGGGGAGTAACAGATACGCAGTATTTT.

The rearrangement joins TRBV5-1 to TRBJ2-7; D unclear. The CDR3 totals 14 residues. Trimming removed 0 bases at V and 2 bases at J, with 9 bases between. Germline V lookup: CDR1 SGHRS, CDR2 YFSETQ. This chain's CDR3 is CASSLGPEAYEQYF. The DNA of the CDR3 is TGCGCCAGCAGCTTGGGGCCAGAAGCCTACGAGCAGTACTTC.

The J gene is TRBJ2-7, the V gene TRBV6-5; tentative D call: TRBD2 (7 bases). V was trimmed by 4 bases and J by 6 bases, leaving 16 bases between them. Germline CDR1 and CDR2: MNHEY and SVGAGI. The CDR3 is made up of 14 amino acids. CDR3 in amino acids: CASSLDGLGGEQYF. The CDR3 DNA reads TGTGCCAGCAGTTTGGACGGACTAGGGGGCGAGCAGTACTTC.

This clone was detected only a few times. The rearrangement uses TRBV7-6 and TRBJ1-1; D not certain. CDR3 size: 13 residues. V gave up 5 bases and J gave up 2 bases, with 9 bases separating them. The V gene's germline CDR1 is SGHVS and CDR2 FNYEAQ. The CDR3 DNA reads TGTGCCAGCAGCCCCCGCGGAAACACTGAAGCTTTCTTT. Translation gives CASSPRGNTEAFF.

This clone occurred once. The rearrangement links TRBV27 to TRBJ1-4; 10 bases are shared with TRBD1. V trimming: 1 base; J trimming: 6 bases; junction bases outside the gene matches: 5. The germline CDR1 and CDR2 sequences are MNHEY and SMNVEV (reference sequence). The CDR3 runs 16 residues. The CDR3 sequence: CASSLFSGTGDEKLFF. CDR3 DNA sequence: TGTGCCAGCAGTTTATTCTCCGGGACAGGGGATGAAAAACTGTTTTTT. Filled out from reference TRBV27 and TRBJ1-4, the complete variable domain reads EAQVTQNPRYLITVTGKKLTVTCSQNMNHEYMSWYRQDPGLGLRQIYYSMNVEVTDKGDVPEGYKVSRKEKRNFPLILESPSPNQTSLYFCASSLFSGTGDEKLFFGSGTQLSVL.